Below are 30 T cell receptor beta chains sequenced from a single sample in a study of blood T cell repertoires in COVID-19. TCRdb's table, derived via immunoSEQ multiplex PCR, lists solely in-frame clones and lacks some. This table holds approximately 89,000 clones, more than 60% found once. Sequenced input: peripheral blood. The source of these receptors is a human donor in a cohort sampled during active COVID-19.

V is TRBV27 and J is TRBJ2-3; 8 positions agree with TRBD2. The germline V gene encodes CDR1 MNHEY and CDR2 SMNVEV (reference sequence). With V trimmed by 3 bases and J by 3 bases, 5 bases remained unmatched. The CDR3 consists of 15 residues. The CDR3 nucleotides are TGTGCCAGCAGTTTCTCCGGGACTAGTACAGATACGCAGTATTTT. Its translation: CASSFSGTSTDTQYF.

The chain is built from TRBV27 and TRBJ1-4, with D maybe TRBD1 (6 bases). V was pared by 5 bases and J by 5 bases, with 15 bases between. The CDR3 has 15 residues. Germline CDR1 reads MNHEY; CDR2 reads SMNVEV (reference sequence). The CDR3 here is CASSAVGQINEKLFF. The CDR3 nucleotides read TGTGCCAGCAGTGCGGTTGGACAGATCAATGAAAAACTGTTTTTT.

The chain links TRBV5-1 to TRBJ2-1; 10 nucleotides align to TRBD2. The CDR3 sequence is 15 residues long. Losses at the gene ends were 3 bases for V and 4 bases for J; bases not matched to a gene: 4. In germline, CDR1 is SGHRS, CDR2 YFSETQ. CDR3: CASSSGLAAYNEQFF. CDR3 bases: TGCGCCAGCAGCTCCGGACTAGCGGCTTACAATGAGCAGTTCTTC.

The V gene is TRBV5-3, the J gene TRBJ2-7; D gene uncertain. TRBV5-3 is designated an ORF whose function remains uncertain. V was pared by 1 base and J by 6 bases, with 17 bases between. This CDR3 contains 15 residues. CDR3 in DNA: TGTGCCAGAAGCTTGTTTTTGCTCCCATCCGGCGAGCAGTACTTC. Encoded protein: CARSLFLLPSGEQYF.

The chain couples TRBV7-9 to TRBJ2-7; TRBD1 might be the D (6 bases). Germline V lookup: CDR1 SEHNR, CDR2 FQNEAQ (reference sequence). V shed 5 bases and J shed 0 bases, with 14 bases lying between them. CDR3 length equals 15 residues. CDR3 loop: CASSPRTVSSYEQYF. CDR3 DNA: TGTGCCAGCAGCCCAAGGACAGTCAGCTCCTACGAGCAGTACTTC.

This clone was detected a few times. The chain joins TRBV18 to TRBJ2-7, with 13 bases identical to TRBD2. The CDR3 covers 15 residues. Germline V CDR1 and CDR2: KGHSH, LQKENI. After removal of 5 bases from V and 7 bases from J, the junction contained 8 bases not matched to a gene. CDR3 region: CASSELAGGPWEQYF. The CDR3 nucleotides are TGTGCCAGCTCAGAACTAGCGGGAGGGCCCTGGGAGCAGTACTTC.

The CDR3, as DNA: TGCAGCGCCGTGGGAGGGTACACTGAAGCTTTCTTT. It codes for CSAVGGYTEAFF. The rearrangement joins TRBV29-1 to TRBJ1-1; D not resolved. CDR1 is SQVTM, CDR2 ANQGSEA, per germline. CDR3 size: 12 residues. V lost 7 bases and J 3 bases, leaving 12 bases between the germline ends. Full variable domain (remainder filled in from reference TRBV29-1 and TRBJ1-1): SAVISQKPSRDICQRGTSLTIQCQVDSQVTMMFWYRQQPGQSLTLIATANQGSEATYESGFVIDKFPISRPNLTFSTLTVSNMSPEDSSIYLCSAVGGYTEAFFGQGTRLTVV.

The chain links TRBV7-2 to TRBJ2-2; 7 bases map to TRBD1. CDR1 and CDR2 (germline): SGHTA, FQGNSA. Germline trimming cut 10 bases from V and 6 bases from J; bases unmatched to any gene: 11. CDR3 length: 14 amino acids. CDR3 loop: CATQAGGKAGELFF. For the CDR3, the DNA is TGTGCCACCCAAGCAGGGGGAAAGGCCGGGGAGCTGTTTTTT.

V gene TRBV5-6 combines with J gene TRBJ2-7; maybe TRBD2 (6 bases). There are 15 residues in the CDR3. The germline V gene has CDR1 SGHDT and CDR2 YYEEEE. Trimming shortened V by 4 bases and J by 1 base, and 15 bases separated the two germline ends. CDR3: CASSRPGLPSYEQYF. The CDR3 DNA follows: TGTGCCAGCAGCCGACCGGGACTCCCGTCCTACGAGCAGTACTTC. The full variable domain, rest sourced from reference TRBV5-6 and TRBJ2-7, is DAGVTQSPTHLIKTRGQQVTLRCSPKSGHDTVSWYQQALGQGPQFIFQYYEEEERQRGNFPDRFSGHQFPNYSSELNVNALLLGDSALYLCASSRPGLPSYEQYFGPGTRLTVT.

This sequence joins TRBV7-9 and TRBJ1-6; D remains unclear. Germline V gives CDR1 SEHNR, CDR2 FQNEAQ (reference sequence). V was clipped by 5 bases and J by 7 bases, with 12 bases between them. The CDR3 has 14 amino acids. Here the CDR3 reads CASSDRGRNSPLHF. The CDR3 DNA sequence: TGTGCCAGCAGCGACCGGGGTAGGAATTCACCCCTCCACTTT.

V gene TRBV29-1 combines with J gene TRBJ1-1; D gene ambiguous. The CDR3 covers 14 residues. In germline, CDR1 is SQVTM, CDR2 ANQGSEA. Between the trimmed V and J ends, which lost 6 bases and 4 bases, there was a span of 18 bases. CDR3 bases: TGCAGCGTCCGTTGGCCGGGAATGGGCACTGAAGCTTTCTTT. It translates to CSVRWPGMGTEAFF.

The chain recombines TRBV28 with TRBJ1-6; no reliable D call. The CDR3 runs 12 residues. In germline, CDR1 is MDHEN, CDR2 SYDVKM. V was clipped by 2 bases and J by 9 bases, with 5 bases between them. As DNA, the CDR3 is TGTGCCAGCAGTTTACCGGGTTCACCCCTCCACTTT. Translating gives CASSLPGSPLHF.

The sample holds a few counts of this clone. This chain joins TRBV6-2 or TRBV6-3 and TRBJ2-7; TRBD1 matches at 7 bases. Germline CDR1 and CDR2: MNHEY and SVGEGT. After removal of 0 bases from V and 5 bases from J, the junction contained 4 bases not matched to a gene. This CDR3 comprises 14 residues. In nucleotides, the CDR3 is TGTGCCAGCAGTTACTCGACAGGGAGCCACGAGCAGTACTTC. It translates to CASSYSTGSHEQYF.

The chain uses TRBV28 and TRBJ1-6, with TRBD1 identical over 7 bases. With V trimmed by 5 bases and J by 14 bases, 6 bases remained unmatched. Germline CDR1 reads MDHEN; CDR2 reads SYDVKM. This CDR3 has 12 amino acids. The DNA for the CDR3 is TGTGCCAGCAGTACAGGGGAGTGGTCCCTCCACTTT. It yields the protein CASSTGEWSLHF.

The chain recombines TRBV27 with TRBJ1-2; D gene unclear. Trimming left V 2 bases short and J 5 bases short, with 6 bases between. This CDR3 is built from 12 residues. The germline V gene has CDR1 MNHEY and CDR2 SMNVEV (reference sequence). The CDR3 region is CASSLRGYGYTF. The DNA for the CDR3 is TGTGCCAGCAGTTTACGAGGGTATGGCTACACCTTC.

This chain connects TRBV24-1 to TRBJ1-2; 8 bases are shared with TRBD1. The CDR3 has 15 amino acids. Unmatched junction bases numbered 11, after V lost 4 bases and J lost 8 bases. The germline V gene encodes CDR1 KGHDR and CDR2 SFDVKD. The CDR3 spells CATSESGQGSGGYTF. Written as DNA, the CDR3 is TGTGCCACCAGTGAATCCGGACAGGGAAGCGGAGGCTACACCTTC.

A single count supports this clone. The rearrangement joins TRBV7-3 to TRBJ1-1, with 7 bases lining up with TRBD1. The CDR3 runs 16 residues. Trimming took 3 bases from V and 3 from J; bases not matched to a gene: 10. In germline, CDR1 is SGHTA, CDR2 FQGTGA. The CDR3 is CASSLRQGAGDTEAFF. The CDR3, as DNA: TGTGCCAGCAGCTTGAGACAGGGAGCCGGGGACACTGAAGCTTTCTTT.

The table lists this clone with a count of one. The chain employs TRBV7-2 and TRBJ2-7, with 9 nucleotides matching TRBD2. The CDR3 extends over 14 amino acids. V was pared by 1 base and J by 7 bases, with 5 bases of the junction left unmatched. CDR1 is SGHTA and CDR2 is FQGNSA in the germline V gene. The CDR3 loop reads CASSLVAGAWEQYF. In DNA form, the CDR3 reads TGTGCCAGCAGCTTAGTAGCGGGAGCTTGGGAGCAGTACTTC. Supplemented by reference TRBV7-2 and TRBJ2-7, the full variable domain reads GAGVSQSPSNKVTEKGKDVELRCDPISGHTALYWYRQSLGQGLEFLIYFQGNSAPDKSGLPSDRFSAERTGGSVSTLTIQRTQQEDSAVYLCASSLVAGAWEQYFGPGTRLTVT.

The V call is TRBV11-1, the J call TRBJ2-1; 8 bases match TRBD1. V shed 4 bases, J shed 3 bases, and the junction held 5 bases outside the gene matches. The CDR3 loop spans 15 amino acids. In germline, CDR1 is SGHAT, CDR2 FQDESV (reference sequence). CDR3 residues: CASSSGQGSYNEQFF. The CDR3 DNA is TGTGCCAGCAGCTCCGGACAGGGTAGCTACAATGAGCAGTTCTTC.

The chain carries TRBV24-1 and TRBJ2-2, with 7 bases matching TRBD2. The CDR3 covers 16 residues. The V segment lost 3 bases and the J segment 2 bases; nucleotides outside the gene matches: 5. Germline loops: CDR1 KGHDR, CDR2 SFDVKD. CDR3 sequence (DNA): TGTGCCACCAGTGATCCAGGGAGGGAAAACACCGGGGAGCTGTTTTTT. Residues: CATSDPGRENTGELFF.

The V gene is TRBV28, the J gene TRBJ2-7, with TRBD1 identical over 9 bases. There are 15 residues in the CDR3. Trimming took 4 bases from V and 5 from J; bases not matched to a gene: 9. CDR1 and CDR2 from the germline V gene are MDHEN and SYDVKM. In DNA, the CDR3 is TGTGCCAGCAGTTCCATCACAGGGGGCAGGGACGAGCAGTACTTC. This translates into CASSSITGGRDEQYF.

The chain employs TRBV5-4 and TRBJ2-1; D might be TRBD2 (6 bases). Germline assignment: CDR1 SGHNT and CDR2 YYREEE (reference sequence). This CDR3 is 14 amino acids long. Trimming removed 4 bases from V and 9 bases from J, with 17 bases in between. The CDR3: CASSTYLRETEQFF. As DNA, the CDR3 is TGTGCCAGCAGCACATACTTACGGGAGACTGAGCAGTTCTTC.

The CDR3 nucleotides read TGTGCCAGTGCGACTAGCGGGAGAGGTGACATTCAGTACTTC. Its protein product is CASATSGRGDIQYF. The rearrangement uses TRBV28 and TRBJ2-4; TRBD2 matches 12 bases. The germline V gene has CDR1 MDHEN and CDR2 SYDVKM. The V and J ends lost 9 bases and 8 bases, in that order; junction bases with no gene match: 8. The length of the CDR3 is 14 residues.

The V gene is TRBV6-2 or TRBV6-3, the J gene TRBJ2-7, with D possibly matching TRBD2 (5 bases). This CDR3 contains 15 residues. Between the trimmed V and J ends, which lost 0 bases and 0 bases, there was a span of 9 bases. CDR1 is MNHEY, CDR2 SVGEGT, per germline. As DNA, the CDR3 is TGTGCCAGCAGTTACTCGTTCGGGGTCTCCTACGAGCAGTACTTC. Translating it yields CASSYSFGVSYEQYF.

The V call is TRBV5-1, the J call TRBJ2-1; 8 nucleotides align to TRBD2. Germline V gene data show CDR1 as SGHRS and CDR2 as YFSETQ. The CDR3 spans 15 residues. V was pared by 0 bases and J by 5 bases, with 4 bases of the junction left unmatched. The CDR3 loop reads CASSLASGSHNEQFF. Here the CDR3 DNA reads TGCGCCAGCAGCTTGGCCAGCGGGAGCCACAATGAGCAGTTCTTC.

The V call is TRBV2, the J call TRBJ1-5; 9 bases match TRBD1. Germline CDR1 is SNHLY and CDR2 is FYNNEI. J was trimmed by 2 bases and V by 5 bases; bases with no gene match: 1. The CDR3 is 14 residues long. This CDR3 is CASSRTGGNQPQHF. The CDR3 nucleotides are TGTGCCAGCAGTCGGACAGGGGGCAATCAGCCCCAGCATTTT.

This clone has only one observation. This chain connects TRBV10-3 to TRBJ2-1; maybe TRBD1 (6 bases). Per the germline V gene, CDR1 is ENHRY and CDR2 is SYGVKD. Trimming removed 6 bases at V and 5 bases at J, with 17 bases between. The CDR3 loop spans 15 amino acids. The CDR3 sequence: CAIRMSRDMNNEQFF. The CDR3 DNA follows: TGTGCCATCAGGATGTCCCGGGACATGAACAATGAGCAGTTCTTC.

V usage is TRBV5-4 and J usage is TRBJ2-7, with 8 nucleotides matching TRBD2. Germline V gives CDR1 SGHNT, CDR2 YYREEE (reference sequence). The CDR3 contains 15 residues. V dropped 3 bases and J dropped 4; count of bases not matched to a gene: 9. The CDR3 nucleotides are TGTGCCAGCAGCTCGGGGGGGACTAGGTTATACGAGCAGTACTTC. Encoded protein: CASSSGGTRLYEQYF.

CDR3 amino acids: CASTPQPGQSTGELFF. The DNA of the CDR3 is TGTGCCAGCACCCCCCAACCGGGACAGAGCACCGGGGAGCTGTTTTTT. The chain combines TRBV28 with TRBJ2-2; 7 nucleotides agree with TRBD1. The germline CDR1 and CDR2 sequences are MDHEN and SYDVKM. This CDR3 is built from 16 residues. Trimming at V came to 7 bases and at J to 4 bases, leaving 12 bases not matched to a gene.

The chain employs TRBV7-2 and TRBJ2-1; D not resolved. V lost 5 bases to trimming and J lost 9 bases, with 8 bases between them. This CDR3 has 11 amino acids. CDR1 is SGHTA, CDR2 FQGNSA, per germline. The CDR3 nucleotides are TGTGCCAGCAGCCCGAGTCGTGAGCAGTTCTTC. As protein: CASSPSREQFF.